One sample yielded the 2 T cell receptor beta chains listed below, sequenced in a study of cytomegalovirus exposure and HLA in healthy donors. 13 Jbeta primers and 60 Vbeta primers were used for the PCR. Sequencing was performed with immunoSEQ multiplex PCR; in TCRdb, only in-frame clones are kept and a portion is missing. The sample shows about 120,000 clones, roughly 80% of them seen only once. The specimen sequenced was PBMCs. The receptors were gathered from a man aged 25-40 years in good health and CMV-seropositive.

This clone came up a few times. This CDR3 is CASSLDMTGKAFF. The CDR3 coding sequence is TGTGCCAGCAGCTTAGACATGACAGGGAAGGCTTTCTTT. V usage is TRBV11-3 and J usage is TRBJ1-1, with 7 nucleotides matching TRBD1. CDR3 size: 13 residues. Germline CDR1 reads SGHNT; CDR2 reads YENEEA. V lost 0 bases to trimming and J lost 11 bases; unmatched junction nucleotides: 6.

The V and J genes are TRBV7-2 and TRBJ1-5; unclear D gene. Trimming pared 2 bases from V and 6 bases from J, leaving 8 bases between. CDR1 and CDR2 from the germline V gene are SGHTA and FQGNSA. The CDR3 extends over 13 amino acids. CDR3 loop: CASSLYGFQPQHF. The DNA for the CDR3 is TGTGCCAGCAGCTTATACGGGTTTCAGCCCCAGCATTTT.